Listed below are T cell receptor beta chains from one sample, sequenced in a study of blood T cell repertoires in COVID-19. Here immunoSEQ multiplex PCR was the method, and the copy in TCRdb shows in-frame clones only, minus some. This sample has about 110,000 clones, with 80% to 90% found just once. Specimen: peripheral blood. Source of these receptors: a woman older than 75 with acute or convalescent COVID-19. CDR3s include the opening cysteine and the closing phenylalanine or tryptophan. D genes are given only for firm matches. Only part of the rows carry a size: once, few, many, or a class if the clone is expanded.

d_call: NA
clone_size: few
v_call: TRBV19
j_call: TRBJ1-1
cdr3_nt: TGTGCCAGTAGTATTGTGGGGGGGAACACTGAAGCTTTCTTT
cdr3_aa: CASSIVGGNTEAFF

d_call: TRBD1
clone_size: NA
v_call: TRBV6-5
j_call: TRBJ1-4
cdr3_nt: TGTGCCAGCAGACCGTCACAGGGGCTCTTTGAAAAACTGTTTTTT
cdr3_aa: CASRPSQGLFEKLFF

d_call: TRBD2
clone_size: NA
v_call: TRBV5-1
j_call: TRBJ2-7
cdr3_nt: TGCGCCAGCAGCTTGAAATCCGTAGCGGGGGGCTCCTCCTACGAGCAGTACTTC
cdr3_aa: CASSLKSVAGGSSYEQYF

d_call: NA
clone_size: NA
v_call: TRBV18
j_call: TRBJ1-5
cdr3_nt: TGTGCCAGCTCCCCAGAGGTAAATCAGCCCCAGCATTTT
cdr3_aa: CASSPEVNQPQHF

d_call: TRBD2
clone_size: NA
v_call: TRBV7-2
j_call: TRBJ2-7
cdr3_nt: TGTGCCAGCAGCCACCCTAGCGGGGGAAGAGAGCAGTACTTC
cdr3_aa: CASSHPSGGREQYF

d_call: TRBD1
clone_size: NA
v_call: TRBV28
j_call: TRBJ1-2
cdr3_nt: TGTGCCAGCAGGTCCGGGACAGGTTCTAACTATGGCTACACCTTC
cdr3_aa: CASRSGTGSNYGYTF

d_call: NA
clone_size: NA
v_call: TRBV2
j_call: TRBJ1-1
cdr3_nt: TGTGCCAGCAGCGTGTTCGGGTTTAGGGGGAACACTGAAGCTTTCTTT
cdr3_aa: CASSVFGFRGNTEAFF

d_call: NA
clone_size: NA
v_call: TRBV28
j_call: TRBJ2-7
cdr3_nt: TGTGCCAGCACCCCGACAGGATTTGTCTACGAGCAGTACTTC
cdr3_aa: CASTPTGFVYEQYF

d_call: NA
clone_size: NA
v_call: TRBV29-1
j_call: TRBJ1-1
cdr3_nt: TGCAGCGTTGTTTGGGGGACTCTGAACACTGAAGCTTTCTTT
cdr3_aa: CSVVWGTLNTEAFF

d_call: NA
clone_size: NA
v_call: TRBV6-5
j_call: TRBJ1-6
cdr3_nt: TGTGCCAGCAGTACCCTTGGAGGGGGGGGTTCACCCCTCCACTTT
cdr3_aa: CASSTLGGGGSPLHF

d_call: TRBD2
clone_size: NA
v_call: TRBV5-6
j_call: TRBJ2-2
cdr3_nt: TGTGCCAGCAGCCCGGGACTAGATCAGATCGGGGAGCTGTTTTTT
cdr3_aa: CASSPGLDQIGELFF

d_call: TRBD2
clone_size: once
v_call: TRBV5-1
j_call: TRBJ2-5
cdr3_nt: TGCGCCAGCAGCCGGACTAGCGGGGGGGCGTTTTTCGACGAGACCCAGTACTTC
cdr3_aa: CASSRTSGGAFFDETQYF

d_call: TRBD1
clone_size: NA
v_call: TRBV6-1
j_call: TRBJ1-2
cdr3_nt: TGTGCCAGCAGTGCGGGACAGGGGGCTTTCTACACCTTC
cdr3_aa: CASSAGQGAFYTF

d_call: NA
clone_size: NA
v_call: TRBV19
j_call: TRBJ1-2
cdr3_nt: TGTGCCAGTAGTGAACTTAACTATGGCTACACCTTC
cdr3_aa: CASSELNYGYTF

d_call: NA
clone_size: NA
v_call: TRBV7-8
j_call: TRBJ1-5
cdr3_nt: TGTGCCAGCCGGGGTGTAGGGAATCAGCCCCAGCATTTT
cdr3_aa: CASRGVGNQPQHF

d_call: TRBD1
clone_size: once
v_call: TRBV28
j_call: TRBJ1-1
cdr3_nt: TGTGCCAGCGGTAGGGGGCTGGCGGGGAACACTGAAGCTTTCTTT
cdr3_aa: CASGRGLAGNTEAFF

d_call: NA
clone_size: NA
v_call: TRBV3-1/TRBV3-2
j_call: TRBJ2-5
cdr3_nt: TGTGCCAGCAGCAACCGGGACAAGCAAAGGGGAGAGACCCAGTACTTC
cdr3_aa: CASSNRDKQRGETQYF

d_call: TRBD1
clone_size: NA
v_call: TRBV19
j_call: TRBJ2-1
cdr3_nt: TGTGCCAGTAGTATTGGACAGGGGGCTTACAATGAGCAGTTCTTC
cdr3_aa: CASSIGQGAYNEQFF

d_call: TRBD1
clone_size: NA
v_call: TRBV6-4
j_call: TRBJ1-4
cdr3_nt: TGTGCCAACCCAATTAGACAGGGGGCAAGGACTGCAACTAATGAAAAACTGTTTTTT
cdr3_aa: CANPIRQGARTATNEKLFF

d_call: NA
clone_size: NA
v_call: TRBV10-3
j_call: TRBJ1-1
cdr3_nt: TGTGCCATCAGTACTAGAACCACTGAAGCTTTCTTT
cdr3_aa: CAISTRTTEAFF

d_call: TRBD1
clone_size: NA
v_call: TRBV6-5
j_call: TRBJ2-2
cdr3_nt: TGTGCCAGCAGTTCCAACAGGGGGGCCGGGGAGCTGTTTTTT
cdr3_aa: CASSSNRGAGELFF

d_call: NA
clone_size: NA
v_call: TRBV12-3/TRBV12-4
j_call: TRBJ1-2
cdr3_nt: TGTGCCAGCAGTTTAACGGAGAACTATGGCTACACCTTC
cdr3_aa: CASSLTENYGYTF

d_call: NA
clone_size: NA
v_call: TRBV2
j_call: TRBJ1-1
cdr3_nt: TGTGCCAGCAGGCTCTGGGAGGGGGTAGCTTTCTTT
cdr3_aa: CASRLWEGVAFF